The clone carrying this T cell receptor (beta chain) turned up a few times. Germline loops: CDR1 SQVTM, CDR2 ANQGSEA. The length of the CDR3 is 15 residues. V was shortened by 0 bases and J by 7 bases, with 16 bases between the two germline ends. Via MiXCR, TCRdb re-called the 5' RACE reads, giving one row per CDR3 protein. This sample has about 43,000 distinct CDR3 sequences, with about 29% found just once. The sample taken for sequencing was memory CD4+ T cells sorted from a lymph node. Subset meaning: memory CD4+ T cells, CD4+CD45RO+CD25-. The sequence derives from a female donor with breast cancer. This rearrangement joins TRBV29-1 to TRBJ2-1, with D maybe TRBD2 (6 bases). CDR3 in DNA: TGCAGCGTTGAAGATCTACGGGAGCCCCCAAATGAGCAGTTCTTC. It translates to CSVEDLREPPNEQFF.